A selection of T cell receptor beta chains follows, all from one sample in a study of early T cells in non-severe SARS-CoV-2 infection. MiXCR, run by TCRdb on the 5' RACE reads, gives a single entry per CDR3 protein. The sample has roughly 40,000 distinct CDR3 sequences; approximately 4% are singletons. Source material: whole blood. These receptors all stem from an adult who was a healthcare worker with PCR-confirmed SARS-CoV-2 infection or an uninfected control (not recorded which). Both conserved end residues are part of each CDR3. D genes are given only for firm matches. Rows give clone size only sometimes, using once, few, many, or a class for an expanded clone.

CDR3aa: CASSQESRSYNEQFF
CDR3nt: TGTGCCAGCAGCCAAGAAAGCCGCTCCTACAATGAGCAGTTCTTC
j_gene: TRBJ2-1
v_gene: TRBV3-1
abundance: many
d_gene: NA

CDR3aa: CASSLLIGYTEAFF
CDR3nt: TGTGCCAGCAGCCTCCTAATTGGATACACTGAAGCTTTCTTT
j_gene: TRBJ1-1
v_gene: TRBV5-6
abundance: many
d_gene: NA

CDR3aa: CASSGGQTSWNEQFF
CDR3nt: TGTGCCAGCAGCGGGGGGCAGACCTCTTGGAATGAGCAGTTCTTC
j_gene: TRBJ2-1
v_gene: TRBV11-2
abundance: many
d_gene: NA

CDR3aa: CASSTYTGEAGNTIYF
CDR3nt: TGTGCCAGCAGCACTTACACGGGGGAAGCTGGAAACACCATATATTTT
j_gene: TRBJ1-3
v_gene: TRBV6-6
abundance: many
d_gene: NA

CDR3aa: CSARDRYKGTVDLEQYF
CDR3nt: TGCAGTGCTAGAGACCGGTACAAAGGGACAGTCGATCTCGAGCAGTACTTC
j_gene: TRBJ2-7
v_gene: TRBV20-1
abundance: many
d_gene: TRBD1

CDR3aa: CASSLTSGVFDEQFF
CDR3nt: TGCGCCAGCAGCCTGACTAGCGGGGTTTTCGATGAGCAGTTCTTC
j_gene: TRBJ2-1
v_gene: TRBV4-1
abundance: few
d_gene: TRBD2

CDR3aa: CASSLLQGATGGKNIQYF
CDR3nt: TGTGCCAGCAGCTTGTTACAGGGGGCGACGGGTGGCAAAAACATTCAGTACTTC
j_gene: TRBJ2-4
v_gene: TRBV5-6
abundance: few
d_gene: TRBD1

CDR3aa: CASSPGQTNTEAFF
CDR3nt: TGCGCCAGCAGCCCCGGACAGACGAACACTGAAGCTTTCTTT
j_gene: TRBJ1-1
v_gene: TRBV5-1
abundance: few
d_gene: NA

CDR3aa: CARLKGQGDQPQHF
CDR3nt: TGCGCCAGACTGAAGGGACAGGGTGATCAGCCCCAGCATTTT
j_gene: TRBJ1-5
v_gene: TRBV5-1
abundance: many
d_gene: TRBD1

CDR3aa: CASSRPGGRQPQHF
CDR3nt: TGTGCCAGTAGTAGGCCAGGGGGCCGTCAGCCCCAGCATTTT
j_gene: TRBJ1-5
v_gene: TRBV19
abundance: many
d_gene: TRBD1

CDR3aa: CASSQDYGDTQYF
CDR3nt: TGTGCCAGCAGCCAAGACTATGGGGATACGCAGTATTTT
j_gene: TRBJ2-3
v_gene: TRBV14
abundance: many
d_gene: NA

CDR3aa: CASSLEPGGWSYNEQFF
CDR3nt: TGCGCCAGCAGCTTGGAACCCGGGGGTTGGTCCTACAATGAGCAGTTCTTC
j_gene: TRBJ2-1
v_gene: TRBV5-1
abundance: many
d_gene: NA

CDR3aa: CASSSVTNEKLFF
CDR3nt: TGTGCCAGCAGTTCTGTAACTAATGAAAAACTGTTTTTT
j_gene: TRBJ1-4
v_gene: TRBV27
abundance: many
d_gene: NA

CDR3aa: CAWSGSSYNEQFF
CDR3nt: TGTGCCTGGAGCGGGAGCTCCTACAATGAGCAGTTCTTC
j_gene: TRBJ2-1
v_gene: TRBV30
abundance: many
d_gene: NA

CDR3aa: CASSRDSPITDTQYF
CDR3nt: TGTGCCAGTAGTAGAGACAGTCCTATCACAGATACGCAGTATTTT
j_gene: TRBJ2-3
v_gene: TRBV19
abundance: many
d_gene: NA

CDR3aa: CASSLSRELNYNSPLHF
CDR3nt: TGTGCCAGCAGCTTAAGTCGGGAACTTAACTATAATTCACCCCTCCACTTT
j_gene: TRBJ1-6
v_gene: TRBV11-2
abundance: many
d_gene: NA

CDR3aa: CASSQWTDEQYF
CDR3nt: TGTGCCAGCAGCCAATGGACTGACGAGCAGTACTTC
j_gene: TRBJ2-7
v_gene: TRBV11-2
abundance: many
d_gene: NA

CDR3aa: CASSPREHSGNTIYF
CDR3nt: TGTGCCAGCTCACCCCGGGAGCACTCTGGAAACACCATATATTTT
j_gene: TRBJ1-3
v_gene: TRBV18
abundance: many
d_gene: NA

CDR3aa: CASSADRGNQPQHF
CDR3nt: TGTGCCAGCAGCGCGGACAGGGGGAATCAGCCCCAGCATTTT
j_gene: TRBJ1-5
v_gene: TRBV2
abundance: few
d_gene: TRBD1

CDR3aa: CASSVQGSYGYTF
CDR3nt: TGTGCCAGCAGTGTACAGGGCAGCTATGGCTACACCTTC
j_gene: TRBJ1-2
v_gene: TRBV27
abundance: many
d_gene: NA

CDR3aa: CASSTGRGQAYGTQYF
CDR3nt: TGTGCCAGTAGTACGGGCCGGGGACAGGCCTACGGTACGCAGTATTTT
j_gene: TRBJ2-3
v_gene: TRBV19
abundance: many
d_gene: TRBD1

CDR3aa: CASSESAGTTDTQYF
CDR3nt: TGCGCCAGCAGTGAGTCTGCGGGGACCACAGATACGCAGTATTTT
j_gene: TRBJ2-3
v_gene: TRBV10-2
abundance: many
d_gene: NA

CDR3aa: CASPGVFTYEQYF
CDR3nt: TGCGCCAGCCCGGGAGTGTTTACCTACGAGCAGTACTTC
j_gene: TRBJ2-7
v_gene: TRBV10-1
abundance: many
d_gene: NA

CDR3aa: CASSHGQGDRAEQFF
CDR3nt: TGCGCCAGCAGCCACGGACAGGGTGACAGGGCAGAGCAGTTCTTC
j_gene: TRBJ2-1
v_gene: TRBV5-1
abundance: NA
d_gene: TRBD1

CDR3aa: CASSIWHTQYF
CDR3nt: TGTGCCAGTAGTATTTGGCATACGCAGTATTTT
j_gene: TRBJ2-3
v_gene: TRBV19
abundance: many
d_gene: NA

CDR3aa: CASSSTLGLQAERREQYF
CDR3nt: TGCGCCAGCAGCTCGACCCTGGGCCTGCAAGCAGAGAGGAGGGAGCAGTACTTC
j_gene: TRBJ2-7
v_gene: TRBV5-1
abundance: medium-sized
d_gene: NA

CDR3aa: CSISSTGSGGETQYF
CDR3nt: TGCAGCATCTCCTCAACAGGGTCCGGAGGAGAGACCCAGTACTTC
j_gene: TRBJ2-5
v_gene: TRBV29-1
abundance: many
d_gene: NA